These 5 T cell receptor beta chains were all obtained from the same sample, sequenced in a study of blood T cell repertoires in COVID-19. Produced via immunoSEQ multiplex PCR; TCRdb's table is partial and in-frame only. The table lists about 250,000 clones, around 89% of them singletons, with 3% in the top ten. The sequencing input was PBMCs or T cells enriched from blood (not recorded which). These receptors all come from a woman aged 50 to 65 who had recovered from COVID-19.

The V and J genes are TRBV19 and TRBJ1-1, with D perhaps matching TRBD1 (6 bases). Germline loops: CDR1 LNHDA, CDR2 SQIVND (reference sequence). The V gene lost 9 bases and the J gene lost 3 bases, with 20 bases spanning the gap. The CDR3 is 15 amino acids. In DNA form, the CDR3 reads TGTGCCAGCTTTTGGGGGGGCGTTGATCACACTGAAGCTTTCTTT. This translates into CASFWGGVDHTEAFF. The whole variable domain, remainder taken from reference TRBV19 and TRBJ1-1, is DGGITQSPKYLFRKEGQNVTLSCEQNLNHDAMYWYRQDPGQGLRLIYYSQIVNDFQKGDIAEGYSVSREKKESFPLTVTSAQKNPTAFYLCASFWGGVDHTEAFFGQGTRLTVV.

CDR3 residues: CASSSSVIGQSNQPQHF. The CDR3 DNA sequence: TGTGCCAGCAGTTCGTCAGTAATCGGACAGAGCAATCAGCCCCAGCATTTT. The chain joins TRBV6-2 or TRBV6-3 to TRBJ1-5; TRBD1 might be the D (6 bases). The germline V and J ends were trimmed by 4 bases and 1 base, with 17 bases remaining between them. The germline CDR1 and CDR2 sequences are MNHEY and SVGEGT. CDR3 length: 17 residues.

The chain links TRBV7-9 to TRBJ1-1; D unclear. Germline V gives CDR1 SEHNR, CDR2 FQNEAQ (reference sequence). The CDR3 runs 13 residues. Trimming stripped 4 bases from V and 3 bases from J, with 9 bases between. DNA of the CDR3: TGTGCCAGCAGCTCGGTGGTGGACACTGAAGCTTTCTTT. Translation gives CASSSVVDTEAFF.

CDR3 nucleotides: TGTGCCAGCAGCGGTATAGCGGGAGGGCCCACAGATACGCAGTATTTT. Protein sequence: CASSGIAGGPTDTQYF. J is TRBJ2-3 and V is TRBV9, with 11 bases fitting TRBD2. Losses at the gene ends were 3 bases for V and 2 bases for J; bases not matched to a gene: 5. This CDR3 comprises 16 residues. Germline V gives CDR1 SGDLS, CDR2 YYNGEE.

The chain employs TRBV7-2 and TRBJ1-1; D call uncertain. V was shortened by 2 bases and J by 7 bases, with 11 bases between the two germline ends. In germline, CDR1 is SGHTA, CDR2 FQGNSA. The CDR3 has 13 residues. The CDR3 region is CASSLNRDIEAFF. The CDR3 coding sequence is TGTGCCAGCAGCTTAAATCGGGATATTGAAGCTTTCTTT.